The rows below give T cell receptor beta chains drawn from one sample of a study of T cells in Graves' hyperthyroidism and ophthalmopathy. Via MiXCR, TCRdb re-called the multiplex PCR reads, giving one row per CDR3 protein. The sample has 500,000 to 800,000 distinct CDR3 sequences; around 13% are singletons. The sequencing input was blood. The receptors were sampled from a woman between 50 and 59 years old with Graves' ophthalmopathy. CDR3s include the opening cysteine and the closing phenylalanine or tryptophan. Fields, in order: CDR3 protein, CDR3 DNA, clone size, J gene, V gene, D gene, CDR3 length. The D gene is left open where the match is weak. Not every row has a clone size; where given, it reads once, few, many or a size class.

CDR3: CASSKGRDRGWTEAFF; DNA: TGTGCCAGTAGTAAGGGCAGGGACAGGGGATGGACTGAAGCTTTCTTT; size: few; J: TRBJ1-1; V: TRBV19; D: TRBD1; length: 16
CDR3: CASSSGLAGAYNEQFF; DNA: TGTGCCAGCAGCTCCGGACTAGCGGGAGCTTACAATGAGCAGTTCTTC; size: many; J: TRBJ2-1; V: TRBV13; D: TRBD2; length: 16
CDR3: CASSQAGAGNYGYTF; DNA: TGTGCCAGCAGTCAAGCCGGGGCAGGGAACTATGGCTACACCTTC; size: few; J: TRBJ1-2; V: TRBV27; D: .; length: 15
CDR3: CASSFRDRAETQYF; DNA: TGTGCCAGCAGTTTCCGGGACAGGGCCGAGACCCAGTACTTC; size: many; J: TRBJ2-5; V: TRBV28; D: TRBD1; length: 14
CDR3: CSARPGLAGDHEQFF; DNA: TGCAGTGCTCGTCCCGGACTAGCGGGAGATCATGAGCAGTTCTTC; size: many; J: TRBJ2-1; V: TRBV20-1; D: TRBD2; length: 15
CDR3: CASSPTPGGPNEQFF; DNA: TGTGCCAGCAGCCCAACACCGGGGGGTCCTAATGAGCAGTTCTTC; size: .; J: TRBJ2-1; V: TRBV6-1; D: TRBD2; length: 15
CDR3: CASSYGEVNTEAFF; DNA: TGTGCCAGCAGTTATGGGGAGGTGAACACTGAAGCTTTCTTT; size: few; J: TRBJ1-1; V: TRBV6-5; D: .; length: 14
CDR3: CASSIAVGVNRGPVTDTQYF; DNA: TGTGCCAGCAGTATAGCCGTCGGCGTAAACAGGGGGCCGGTCACAGATACGCAGTATTTT; size: .; J: TRBJ2-3; V: TRBV7-9; D: TRBD1; length: 20
CDR3: CASSTKGWGQGLADTYNEQFF; DNA: TGCGCCAGCAGCACCAAAGGGTGGGGACAGGGTCTAGCGGATACCTACAATGAGCAGTTCTTC; size: many; J: TRBJ2-1; V: TRBV5-1; D: TRBD1; length: 21
CDR3: CSANVAGGVEGTDTQYF; DNA: TGCAGTGCTAATGTAGCGGGAGGCGTAGAGGGCACAGATACGCAGTATTTT; size: many; J: TRBJ2-3; V: TRBV20-1; D: TRBD2; length: 17
CDR3: CSAIKAGFYGYTF; DNA: TGCAGTGCTATTAAGGCCGGATTCTATGGCTACACCTTC; size: .; J: TRBJ1-2; V: TRBV20-1; D: .; length: 13
CDR3: CASSYSIGGTLSNQPQHF; DNA: TGTGCCAGCAGTTACTCGATCGGGGGGACTCTTAGCAATCAGCCCCAGCATTTT; size: .; J: TRBJ1-5; V: TRBV6-2/TRBV6-3; D: .; length: 18
CDR3: CASTLKVGQGLFF; DNA: TGTGCCAGCACCCTAAAGGTTGGACAAGGCCTGTTTTTT; size: few; J: TRBJ1-4; V: TRBV4-2; D: .; length: 13
CDR3: CASRPGRTYEQYF; DNA: TGTGCCAGCAGACCGGGACGGACGTACGAGCAGTACTTC; size: .; J: TRBJ2-7; V: TRBV6-1; D: .; length: 13
CDR3: CASSLEGLANEQFF; DNA: TGCGCCAGCAGCTTGGAGGGACTAGCTAATGAGCAGTTCTTC; size: few; J: TRBJ2-1; V: TRBV5-1; D: TRBD2; length: 14
CDR3: CASGPREKLFF; DNA: TGTGCCAGCGGACCAAGGGAAAAACTGTTTTTT; size: few; J: TRBJ1-4; V: TRBV27; D: .; length: 11
CDR3: CASSPNTGTPFGEQYF; DNA: TGTGCCAGCAGCCCCAACACGGGGACTCCTTTTGGCGAGCAGTACTTC; size: many; J: TRBJ2-7; V: TRBV5-6; D: .; length: 16
CDR3: CASSQGGQETQYF; DNA: TGTGCCAGCAGCCAAGGTGGCCAAGAGACCCAGTACTTC; size: many; J: TRBJ2-5; V: TRBV11-2; D: .; length: 13
CDR3: CASSPSERQGEFF; DNA: TGTGCCAGCTCACCGAGCGAACGACAGGGGGAGTTCTTC; size: many; J: TRBJ2-1; V: TRBV18; D: TRBD1; length: 13
CDR3: CASSYLPGGSREWETQYF; DNA: TGTGCCAGCAGTTACCTACCCGGTGGATCCCGGGAATGGGAGACCCAGTACTTC; size: many; J: TRBJ2-5; V: TRBV6-6; D: .; length: 18
CDR3: CASSAFGANVLTF; DNA: TGTGCCAGCAGCGCCTTCGGGGCCAACGTCCTGACTTTC; size: few; J: TRBJ2-6; V: TRBV7-3; D: .; length: 13
CDR3: CASSPRLAVNTGELFF; DNA: TGTGCCAGCAGCCCCCGCCTAGCGGTGAACACCGGGGAGCTGTTTTTT; size: many; J: TRBJ2-2; V: TRBV7-3; D: TRBD2; length: 16
CDR3: CASSLVPGTQYF; DNA: TGTGCCAGCAGTTTAGTTCCGGGGACGCAGTATTTT; size: few; J: TRBJ2-3; V: TRBV12-3/TRBV12-4; D: .; length: 12
CDR3: CASSLADSYEQYF; DNA: TGTGCCAGCAGCTTAGCGGATAGCTACGAGCAGTACTTC; size: many; J: TRBJ2-7; V: TRBV7-9; D: .; length: 13
CDR3: CASSQDSYNEQFF; DNA: TGCGCCAGCAGCCAAGATTCTTACAATGAGCAGTTCTTC; size: few; J: TRBJ2-1; V: TRBV4-3; D: .; length: 13
CDR3: CASSRDSSRYGYTF; DNA: TGTGCCAGCAGCCGTGACAGTTCGCGCTATGGCTACACCTTC; size: few; J: TRBJ1-2; V: TRBV12-3/TRBV12-4; D: .; length: 14
CDR3: CASRRDRDYEQYF; DNA: TGTGCCAGCCGAAGGGACAGGGACTACGAGCAGTACTTC; size: many; J: TRBJ2-7; V: TRBV2; D: TRBD1; length: 13
CDR3: CASSVVMAGRPTYEQYF; DNA: TGTGCCAGCAGCGTAGTAATGGCGGGACGGCCGACCTACGAGCAGTACTTC; size: .; J: TRBJ2-7; V: TRBV5-8; D: .; length: 17
CDR3: CASSLDVSGRGTDTQYF; DNA: TGCGCCAGCAGCTTGGATGTGAGCGGGAGGGGCACAGATACGCAGTATTTT; size: .; J: TRBJ2-3; V: TRBV5-1; D: TRBD2; length: 17
CDR3: CASSLDRATDTQYF; DNA: TGTGCCAGCAGCTTGGACAGGGCCACAGATACGCAGTATTTT; size: many; J: TRBJ2-3; V: TRBV13; D: TRBD1; length: 14
CDR3: CASGSGSDTQYF; DNA: TGTGCCAGCGGGTCGGGATCGGATACGCAGTATTTT; size: many; J: TRBJ2-3; V: TRBV12-3/TRBV12-4; D: .; length: 12
CDR3: CASGEVGYEQYF; DNA: TGTGCCAGCGGAGAAGTTGGATACGAGCAGTACTTC; size: many; J: TRBJ2-7; V: TRBV28; D: .; length: 12
CDR3: CASSPRKETQYF; DNA: TGTGCCAGCTCACCACGTAAAGAGACCCAGTACTTC; size: many; J: TRBJ2-5; V: TRBV18; D: .; length: 12
CDR3: CATLRYEQYF; DNA: TGTGCCACCCTTCGGTACGAGCAGTACTTC; size: many; J: TRBJ2-7; V: TRBV28; D: .; length: 10
CDR3: CSGSTGTAYGYTF; DNA: TGCAGCGGATCCACCGGGACAGCCTATGGCTACACCTTC; size: .; J: TRBJ1-2; V: TRBV29-1; D: TRBD1; length: 13
CDR3: CASSSSGGWQPQHF; DNA: TGTGCCAGCAGCTCGAGCGGTGGCTGGCAGCCCCAGCATTTT; size: many; J: TRBJ1-5; V: TRBV9; D: .; length: 14
CDR3: CASSAGTRSDEQFF; DNA: TGTGCCAGCAGCGCCGGGACTAGATCAGATGAGCAGTTCTTC; size: many; J: TRBJ2-1; V: TRBV9; D: TRBD2; length: 14
CDR3: CASSSPGQGGRYEQYF; DNA: TGTGCCAGCAGCTCCCCGGGACAGGGGGGTAGGTACGAGCAGTACTTC; size: few; J: TRBJ2-7; V: TRBV7-3; D: TRBD1; length: 16
CDR3: CASSLRSGYGYTF; DNA: TGTGCCAGCAGCTTAAGATCAGGATATGGCTACACCTTC; size: few; J: TRBJ1-2; V: TRBV7-3; D: .; length: 13
CDR3: CASSRLQTGELFF; DNA: TGTGCCAGCAGCCGTCTTCAGACCGGGGAGCTGTTTTTT; size: .; J: TRBJ2-2; V: TRBV7-2; D: .; length: 13
CDR3: CASSAYRDEQYF; DNA: TGTGCCAGCAGCGCTTACAGGGACGAGCAGTACTTC; size: many; J: TRBJ2-7; V: TRBV7-2; D: .; length: 12